The 2 T cell receptor beta chains given below trace back to one sample, sequenced in a study of blood T cell repertoires in COVID-19. Only in-frame clones appear in the TCRdb table, and some are missing; sequencing was by immunoSEQ multiplex PCR. In the table there are hundreds of thousands of clones, almost 90% of which are singletons. Sequencing was performed on peripheral blood. The receptors come from a woman in her 70s with COVID-19, enrolled during active disease.

This clone was observed a few times. The V and J genes are TRBV27 and TRBJ1-5; no clear D. V dropped 1 base and J dropped 0 bases, with 7 bases sitting between them. There are 15 residues in the CDR3. Germline V lookup: CDR1 MNHEY, CDR2 SMNVEV (reference sequence). The CDR3 loop reads CASSLYGYSNQPQHF. CDR3 sequence (DNA): TGTGCCAGCAGTTTATACGGGTATAGCAATCAGCCCCAGCATTTT.

The J gene is TRBJ1-6, the V gene TRBV5-4; tentative D call: TRBD1 (6 bases). The CDR3 runs 13 residues. Deletions cut 4 bases from V and 10 bases from J, with 12 bases between. CDR1 SGHNT and CDR2 YYREEE come from the germline V gene (reference sequence). Written as DNA, the CDR3 is TGTGCCAGCAGCGCCGCGGGGGGCTCACCCCTCCACTTT. The encoded protein is CASSAAGGSPLHF.